A selection of T cell receptor beta chains follows, all from one sample in a study of T-cell reconstitution after alpha-beta-depleted transplantation in children. TCRdb reprocessed the PCR reads with MiXCR, giving one entry per CDR3 protein. Of about 210,000 distinct CDR3 sequences in the sample, approximately 17% were seen once. The sequencing here drew on PBMCs, mostly from graft donor cells, taken 360 days after TCRalphabeta/CD19-depleted stem cell transplant. These receptor sequences come from a male patient between 2 and 15 years old who had a stem cell transplant for acute lymphoblastic leukemia, so the T cells may come from the graft donor. Both conserved end residues are part of each CDR3. The D gene is left open where the match is weak. Some rows mark clone size as missing; the rest say once, few, many or name a class of expanded clone.

abundance | j_gene | d_gene | v_gene | CDR3aa | CDR3nt
many | TRBJ2-7 | TRBD1 | TRBV20-1 | CSAREIGTGMFYEQYF | TGCAGTGCTAGAGAAATTGGGACAGGGATGTTCTACGAGCAGTACTTC
NA | TRBJ2-3 | NA | TRBV4-3 | CASSQGVGDTQYF | TGCGCCAGCAGCCAAGGGGTCGGGGATACGCAGTATTTT
NA | TRBJ2-1 | NA | TRBV20-1 | CSARDRLTSYNEQFF | TGCAGTGCTAGGGATCGGCTCACCTCCTACAATGAGCAGTTCTTC
few | TRBJ2-5 | NA | TRBV29-1 | CSASFRGETQYF | TGCAGCGCGAGTTTCCGGGGGGAGACCCAGTACTTC
few | TRBJ2-3 | NA | TRBV6-5 | CASSYSGGVSTDTQYF | TGTGCCAGCAGTTACTCGGGGGGTGTTAGCACAGATACGCAGTATTTT
NA | TRBJ2-7 | TRBD1 | TRBV13 | CASSFWGTGSNEQYF | TGTGCCAGCAGCTTTTGGGGGACAGGGTCCAACGAGCAGTACTTC
NA | TRBJ2-5 | TRBD2 | TRBV12-3/TRBV12-4 | CASSGTSGGLQETQYF | TGTGCCAGCAGTGGGACTAGCGGGGGCCTACAAGAGACCCAGTACTTC
few | TRBJ2-7 | TRBD1 | TRBV5-6 | CASSARDRGIQYF | TGTGCCAGCAGCGCCCGGGACAGGGGAATCCAGTACTTC
few | TRBJ2-7 | TRBD2 | TRBV20-1 | CSAFQTSGAYEQYF | TGCAGTGCCTTCCAAACTAGCGGGGCCTACGAGCAGTACTTC
NA | TRBJ2-2 | TRBD1 | TRBV12-3/TRBV12-4 | CASSIQGPGELFF | TGTGCCAGCAGTATACAGGGGCCGGGGGAGCTGTTTTTT
many | TRBJ2-3 | NA | TRBV2 | CASSVTIGADTQYF | TGTGCCAGCAGTGTCACTATTGGGGCAGATACGCAGTATTTT
NA | TRBJ2-7 | NA | TRBV7-9 | CASSLKNAPVYEQYF | TGTGCCAGCAGCTTAAAAAACGCGCCAGTTTACGAGCAGTACTTC
few | TRBJ2-1 | NA | TRBV7-9 | CASSFLVEQFF | TGTGCCAGCAGCTTTTTGGTGGAACAGTTCTTC
many | TRBJ2-1 | NA | TRBV29-1 | CSVGDNYNEQFF | TGCAGCGTGGGAGACAACTACAATGAGCAGTTCTTC
few | TRBJ2-1 | NA | TRBV14 | CASSQVSQGVHEQFF | TGTGCCAGCAGCCAAGTGAGTCAGGGTGTCCATGAGCAGTTCTTC
few | TRBJ2-6 | NA | TRBV12-5 | CASAPAGANVLTF | TGTGCTAGTGCTCCCGCTGGGGCCAACGTCCTGACTTTC
few | TRBJ2-2 | NA | TRBV5-1 | CASSWGDRNTGELFF | TGCGCCAGCAGCTGGGGGGACAGGAACACCGGGGAGCTGTTTTTT